Listed below are T cell receptor beta chains from one sample, sequenced in a study of blood T cell repertoires in COVID-19. Profiling relied on immunoSEQ multiplex PCR, and the TCRdb table lists in-frame clones only, not all of them. The repertoire holds about 130,000 clones, with 85% as singletons. Sequences were obtained from peripheral blood. The origin of the receptors is an elderly man with active or convalescent COVID-19. CDR3s include the opening cysteine and the closing phenylalanine or tryptophan. The D gene is left open where the match is weak. Only some rows state a clone size, as once, few, many or a class for expanded clones.

V: TRBV6-5
D: .
size: .
J: TRBJ1-4
CDR3: CASRAQSTNEKLFF
DNA: TGTGCCAGCAGAGCACAGAGTACTAATGAAAAACTGTTTTTT

V: TRBV7-2
D: .
size: .
J: TRBJ2-7
CDR3: CASSLGGPPAGLLSEQYF
DNA: TGTGCCAGCAGCTTAGGAGGTCCCCCAGCGGGCCTGCTGAGCGAGCAGTACTTC

V: TRBV11-2
D: .
size: .
J: TRBJ1-6
CDR3: CASSMTGSYNSPLHF
DNA: TGTGCCAGCAGCATGACAGGCTCCTATAATTCACCCCTCCACTTT

V: TRBV5-1
D: .
size: .
J: TRBJ2-7
CDR3: CASSLDSVLTSYEQYF
DNA: TGCGCCAGCAGCTTGGACTCGGTTCTCACCTCCTACGAGCAGTACTTC

V: TRBV7-2
D: TRBD1
size: .
J: TRBJ2-1
CDR3: CASSHGTGGRYNEQFF
DNA: TGTGCCAGCAGCCACGGGACAGGGGGCCGTTACAATGAGCAGTTCTTC

V: TRBV28
D: .
size: .
J: TRBJ2-4
CDR3: CASSLAGGNIQYF
DNA: TGTGCCAGCAGTTTAGCGGGTGGAAACATTCAGTACTTC

V: TRBV7-3
D: .
size: .
J: TRBJ1-1
CDR3: CASSPAGDRLMNTEAFF
DNA: TGTGCCAGCAGCCCGGCAGGGGACCGACTTATGAACACTGAAGCTTTCTTT

V: TRBV7-9
D: .
size: .
J: TRBJ1-4
CDR3: CASSPVEKLFF
DNA: TGTGCCAGCAGCCCGGTAGAAAAACTGTTTTTT

V: TRBV18
D: .
size: .
J: TRBJ2-7
CDR3: CASSLDGGYEQYF
DNA: TGTGCCAGCTCACTCGATGGAGGTTACGAGCAGTACTTC

V: TRBV19
D: TRBD1
size: .
J: TRBJ1-4
CDR3: CASSNDRVGANEKLFF
DNA: TGTGCCAGTAGTAACGACAGGGTCGGGGCTAATGAAAAACTGTTTTTT

V: TRBV7-2
D: TRBD1
size: .
J: TRBJ2-3
CDR3: CASRRDRGHTDTQYF
DNA: TGTGCCAGCAGGAGGGACAGAGGACACACAGATACGCAGTATTTT

V: TRBV11-2
D: .
size: .
J: TRBJ1-4
CDR3: CASSKRGGLTNEKLFF
DNA: TGTGCCAGCAGCAAAAGGGGGGGTCTTACTAATGAAAAACTGTTTTTT

V: TRBV19
D: .
size: many
J: TRBJ2-7
CDR3: CASSMRDDSSYEQYF
DNA: TGTGCCAGTAGTATGCGGGACGACAGCTCCTACGAGCAGTACTTC